Each of the 28 T cell receptor beta chains below was sequenced from the same sample in a study of shared clonotypes between healthy human individuals. CD8 cells regarded as naive lacked CD45RO, were positively chosen for CCR7, and omitted terminally differentiated effector memory CD45RA+ cells. Produced via immunoSEQ multiplex PCR; TCRdb's table is partial and in-frame only. The repertoire holds some 2 million clones, about 95% seen once, with 0.9% to 1.5% in the top ten. Sequenced material: naive CD8+ T cells sorted from blood. The receptor set was obtained from a young man in good health.

This clone showed up just once. The chain is built from TRBV27 and TRBJ2-7, with D possibly TRBD1 on 5 matching bases. The V end was cut by 3 bases, the J end by 2 bases, with 11 bases between. CDR1 is MNHEY and CDR2 is SMNVEV in the germline V gene (reference sequence). There are 14 residues in the CDR3. The CDR3 nucleotides are TGTGCCAGCAGTTTTGCGCAGGGTCCCTACGAGCAGTACTTC. Translating gives CASSFAQGPYEQYF.

The chain couples TRBV29-1 to TRBJ2-7; D perhaps matches TRBD1 (5 bases). Germline V gives CDR1 SQVTM, CDR2 ANQGSEA. V was cut by 5 bases and J by 0 bases, with 11 bases left in between. This CDR3 contains 13 residues. The CDR3 coding sequence is TGCAGCGTTCTCGGCAGGGCCTCCTACGAGCAGTACTTC. It is translated as CSVLGRASYEQYF.

The chain joins TRBV11-2 to TRBJ2-7, with D unclear. Trimming took off 5 bases at V and 3 bases at J, with 17 bases between the two ends. Germline lookup yields CDR1 SGHAT and CDR2 FQNNGV. CDR3 length: 15 amino acids. The CDR3 sequence: CASSASPELGYEQYF. As DNA, the CDR3 is TGTGCCAGCAGCGCTTCACCGGAGCTGGGCTACGAGCAGTACTTC. Looking up the rest from reference TRBV11-2 and TRBJ2-7 gives the full variable domain: EAGVAQSPRYKIIEKRQSVAFWCNPISGHATLYWYQQILGQGPKLLIQFQNNGVVDDSQLPKDRFSAERLKGVDSTLKIQPAKLEDSAVYLCASSASPELGYEQYFGPGTRLTVT.

The V and J genes are TRBV9 and TRBJ1-2; D ambiguous. The V gene lost 4 bases and the J gene lost 8 bases, with 15 bases spanning the gap. Germline assignment: CDR1 SGDLS and CDR2 YYNGEE. The CDR3 extends over 13 amino acids. CDR3 loop: CASSSSVGSGYTF. DNA for the CDR3: TGTGCCAGCAGCTCATCCGTGGGGAGCGGCTACACCTTC.

This chain joins TRBV19 and TRBJ2-1; tentative D call: TRBD2 (6 bases). Germline V gene sequence: CDR1 LNHDA, CDR2 SQIVND (reference sequence). The CDR3 is made up of 11 amino acids. DNA for the CDR3: TGTGCGGGCGGGGTAGGCAATGAGCAGTTCTTC. It is translated as CAGGVGNEQFF. The full variable domain, completed using reference TRBV19 and TRBJ2-1, is DGGITQSPKYLFRKEGQNVTLSCEQNLNHDAMYWYRQDPGQGLRLIYYSQIVNDFQKGDIAEGYSVSREKKESFPLTVTSAQKNPTAFYLCAGGVGNEQFFGPGTRLTVL.

The chain uses TRBV7-9 and TRBJ2-1; D is undetermined. The germline V gene encodes CDR1 SEHNR and CDR2 FQNEAQ (reference sequence). The CDR3 spans 14 residues. Trimming cost V 4 bases and J 9 bases, with 16 bases left between them. CDR3 region: CASSSPLGGGEQFF. The CDR3 DNA reads TGTGCCAGCAGCTCACCCCTGGGTGGTGGTGAGCAGTTCTTC.

This clone occurred once. This chain joins TRBV7-9 and TRBJ1-2, with D possibly TRBD1 on 5 matching bases. Germline CDR1 reads SEHNR; CDR2 reads FQNEAQ (reference sequence). The V end was cut by 4 bases, the J end by 0 bases, with 12 bases between. The length of the CDR3 is 15 residues. The CDR3 DNA is TGTGCCAGCAGCTACGGGGCGGGATCTAACTATGGCTACACCTTC. Its translation: CASSYGAGSNYGYTF.

The count of this clone is one. The chain carries TRBV4-1 and TRBJ2-7; TRBD1 aligns across 7 bases. Germline values: CDR1 MGHRA, CDR2 YSYEKL. The CDR3 covers 17 residues. The J segment lost 0 bases and the V segment lost 2 bases, leaving 10 bases of the junction unmatched. DNA for the CDR3: TGCGCCAGCAGCCAATCCTACGGGACAGTTCTCTCCTACGAGCAGTACTTC. Its protein is CASSQSYGTVLSYEQYF.

The chain employs TRBV29-1 and TRBJ2-7; the D gene is possibly TRBD2 (5 bases). This CDR3 has 13 amino acids. Deletions cut 3 bases from V and 2 bases from J, with 11 bases between. The V gene's germline CDR1 is SQVTM and CDR2 ANQGSEA. Here the CDR3 DNA reads TGCAGCGTTGATGAGGGATTTCCCTACGAGCAGTACTTC. This sequence encodes CSVDEGFPYEQYF.

The chain recombines TRBV6-1 with TRBJ2-7; possible D gene TRBD1, 6 bases. V lost 5 bases, J lost 2 bases, and 13 bases lay in between. There are 14 residues in the CDR3. Germline lookup yields CDR1 MNHNS and CDR2 SASEGT. DNA for the CDR3: TGTGCCAGCAGTACTCAGGGGACAACCTACGAGCAGTACTTC. It translates to CASSTQGTTYEQYF.

V gene TRBV27 combines with J gene TRBJ1-4; D is uncertain. CDR3 length: 16 amino acids. With 2 bases removed from V and 5 bases from J, the gap between germline ends came to 15 bases. The germline V gene encodes CDR1 MNHEY and CDR2 SMNVEV (reference sequence). The CDR3 nucleotides are TGTGCCAGCAGTTTAGTGGGCCCTCGGTCAAATGAAAAACTGTTTTTT. Amino acid sequence: CASSLVGPRSNEKLFF. Drawing the rest from reference TRBV27 and TRBJ1-4, the complete variable domain is EAQVTQNPRYLITVTGKKLTVTCSQNMNHEYMSWYRQDPGLGLRQIYYSMNVEVTDKGDVPEGYKVSRKEKRNFPLILESPSPNQTSLYFCASSLVGPRSNEKLFFGSGTQLSVL.

This sequence joins TRBV7-9 and TRBJ1-4; possible D gene TRBD1, 5 bases. From germline, CDR1 is SEHNR and CDR2 FQNEAQ (reference sequence). The V end lost 10 bases, the J end lost 3 bases, and 12 bases lay between the germline ends. This CDR3 contains 13 residues. CDR3 in DNA: TGTGCCACTGCGGGAGGGGCTAATGAAAAACTGTTTTTT. Translating it yields CATAGGANEKLFF.

The V call is TRBV28, the J call TRBJ1-5, with 7 bases identical to TRBD1. The germline CDR1 and CDR2 sequences are MDHEN and SYDVKM. The CDR3 has 14 amino acids. V shed 5 bases, J shed 6 bases, and the junction held 7 bases outside the gene matches. In DNA form, the CDR3 reads TGTGCCAGCAGTCCCAGGGGGATCGGTCAGCCCCAGCATTTT. This encodes CASSPRGIGQPQHF.

The J gene is TRBJ2-7, the V gene TRBV28; D is unclear. CDR1 is MDHEN, CDR2 SYDVKM, per germline. V gave up 1 base and J gave up 3 bases, with 10 bases separating them. The CDR3 is 14 amino acids. The CDR3 nucleotides are TGTGCCAGCAGTTTATTGGCTGATTACTACGAGCAGTACTTC. Its protein product is CASSLLADYYEQYF.

The rearrangement joins TRBV4-1 to TRBJ2-7; 8 nucleotides line up with TRBD1. The CDR3 contains 15 residues. V shed 2 bases, J shed 3 bases, and the junction held 6 bases outside the gene matches. Germline CDR1 and CDR2: MGHRA and YSYEKL. The CDR3 is CASSQKIGTGYEQYF. The CDR3 DNA sequence: TGCGCCAGCAGCCAAAAAATCGGGACAGGCTACGAGCAGTACTTC.

For this clone: The sample has other DNA sequences that encode this CDR3 too. DNA of the CDR3: TGTGCCAGCAGTTACTCCGGGACAGGGTTCTACGAGCAGTACTTC. Translated: CASSYSGTGFYEQYF. The V gene is TRBV27, the J gene TRBJ2-7; 9 nucleotides agree with TRBD1. Germline loops: CDR1 MNHEY, CDR2 SMNVEV (reference sequence). Germline trimming cut 4 bases from V and 3 bases from J; bases unmatched to any gene: 7. The CDR3 length is 15 residues.

The rearrangement links TRBV27 to TRBJ1-5; D uncertain. Germline V gene lookup returns CDR1 MNHEY and CDR2 SMNVEV (reference sequence). With 4 bases removed from V and 4 bases from J, the gap between germline ends came to 14 bases. The CDR3 covers 15 residues. For the CDR3, the DNA is TGTGCCAGCAGTTACTTCGGGGAAGGGAATCAGCCCCAGCATTTT. Encoded protein: CASSYFGEGNQPQHF.

The chain has TRBV15 and TRBJ2-2; 9 bases fit TRBD2. V was pared by 0 bases and J by 4 bases, with 9 bases of the junction left unmatched. CDR1 LNHNV and CDR2 YYDKDF come from the germline V gene (reference sequence). The CDR3 is 18 amino acids. CDR3 sequence: CATSRDFALAGSTGELFF. CDR3 in DNA: TGTGCCACCAGCAGAGACTTTGCGCTAGCGGGGTCCACCGGGGAGCTGTTTTTT. The full variable domain, completed using reference TRBV15 and TRBJ2-2, is DAMVIQNPRYQVTQFGKPVTLSCSQTLNHNVMYWYQQKSSQAPKLLFHYYDKDFNNEADTPDNFQSRRPNTSFCFLDIRSPGLGDTAMYLCATSRDFALAGSTGELFFGEGSRLTVL.

The chain is built from TRBV28 and TRBJ2-7, with 8 bases lining up with TRBD2. Germline assignment: CDR1 MDHEN and CDR2 SYDVKM. V lost 3 bases, J lost 0 bases, and 7 bases stayed unmatched. The CDR3 is 16 residues long. CDR3 protein: CASSLGGGGSSYEQYF. The CDR3 nucleotides are TGTGCCAGCAGTTTGGGTGGCGGGGGGAGCTCCTACGAGCAGTACTTC.

Remarks on this clone: Different DNA sequences within this sample yield the same CDR3. The chain links TRBV9 to TRBJ2-7; the D is unclear. Germline loops: CDR1 SGDLS, CDR2 YYNGEE. Trimming took 0 bases from V and 1 from J, leaving 8 bases between them. The CDR3 is 14 residues long. The CDR3 protein is CASSVGGSSYEQYF. The CDR3 DNA sequence: TGTGCCAGCAGCGTAGGCGGCAGTTCCTACGAGCAGTACTTC.

With regard to this clone: Other nucleotide sequences from this sample produce the same CDR3. The chain recombines TRBV6-5 with TRBJ1-5; D is possibly TRBD1 (5 bases). This CDR3 has 14 residues. Deletions cut 0 bases from V and 5 bases from J, with 8 bases between. The germline CDR1 and CDR2 sequences are MNHEY and SVGAGI. The CDR3 spells CASSYSWGDQPQHF. In nucleotides, the CDR3 is TGTGCCAGCAGTTACTCGTGGGGCGATCAGCCCCAGCATTTT.

V is TRBV7-2 and J is TRBJ2-7; 11 nucleotides agree with TRBD1. Germline V gene data show CDR1 as SGHTA and CDR2 as FQGNSA. V gave up 5 bases and J gave up 6 bases; unmatched junction bases: 6. CDR3 length: 14 amino acids. In nucleotides, the CDR3 is TGTGCCAGCAGCGCTGGGACAGGGGGTTTCGAGCAGTACTTC. Translation gives CASSAGTGGFEQYF.

The V gene is TRBV28, the J gene TRBJ2-7; TRBD2 agrees at 13 bases. The CDR3 has 18 amino acids. CDR1 and CDR2 (germline): MDHEN, SYDVKM. The junction had 14 bases not matched to a gene; V was cut back by 5 bases and J by 4 bases. Here the CDR3 reads CASSPTGLAGALVYEQYF. As DNA, the CDR3 is TGTGCCAGCAGTCCCACCGGACTAGCGGGGGCCCTCGTATACGAGCAGTACTTC.

The CDR3 reads CASSYPGSAYNEQFF. The CDR3 bases are TGTGCCAGCAGTTACCCGGGGAGCGCCTACAATGAGCAGTTCTTC. The V and J genes are TRBV6-5 and TRBJ2-1; perhaps TRBD2 as D (5 bases). V dropped 2 bases and J dropped 2 bases, with 10 bases sitting between them. CDR3 length equals 15 residues. Germline CDR1 and CDR2: MNHEY and SVGAGI.

The chain joins TRBV10-2 to TRBJ1-5, with TRBD1 matching over 8 bases. The CDR3 is made up of 17 amino acids. The junction had 9 bases not matched to a gene; V was cut back by 2 bases and J by 3 bases. Germline V gene data show CDR1 as WSHSY and CDR2 as SAAADI. This CDR3 is CASSEDKWTGTNQPQHF. CDR3 sequence (DNA): TGCGCCAGCAGTGAGGATAAGTGGACAGGGACCAATCAGCCCCAGCATTTT.

This clone was detected a few times. This CDR3 is also generated by other DNA sequences in the sample. The chain couples TRBV7-9 to TRBJ1-2, with 7 bases lining up with TRBD1. CDR1 and CDR2 (germline): SEHNR, FQNEAQ (reference sequence). This CDR3 region has 12 residues. The V and J ends lost 1 base and 8 bases, in that order; junction bases with no gene match: 1. CDR3 residues: CASSLGDSGYTF. The CDR3 DNA sequence: TGTGCCAGCAGCTTAGGGGACAGCGGCTACACCTTC.

This chain connects TRBV4-1 to TRBJ1-4, with a possible D match to TRBD1 (5 bases). CDR1 is MGHRA, CDR2 YSYEKL, per germline. CDR3 size: 15 residues. V lost 2 bases to trimming and J lost 7 bases, with 14 bases between them. CDR3 region: CASSQRQGEAEKLFF. In DNA form, the CDR3 reads TGCGCCAGCAGCCAACGGCAGGGTGAGGCTGAAAAACTGTTTTTT.

The chain has TRBV5-6 and TRBJ1-2; 7 positions agree with TRBD1. Germline values: CDR1 SGHDT, CDR2 YYEEEE. Trimming took 0 bases from V and 4 from J; bases not matched to a gene: 6. The CDR3 length is 15 residues. The CDR3, as DNA: TGTGCCAGCAGCTTGGGAGTAGGGACAGCCTATGGCTACACCTTC. Amino acids: CASSLGVGTAYGYTF. Drawing the rest from reference TRBV5-6 and TRBJ1-2, the complete variable domain is DAGVTQSPTHLIKTRGQQVTLRCSPKSGHDTVSWYQQALGQGPQFIFQYYEEEERQRGNFPDRFSGHQFPNYSSELNVNALLLGDSALYLCASSLGVGTAYGYTFGSGTRLTVV.